These T cell receptor beta chains were read from a single sample in a study of T cell repertoires in cytomegalovirus infection. TCRdb called the reads again in MiXCR, with one record for every CDR3 protein. Seen here are about 360,000 distinct CDR3 sequences, about a sixth observed once, and the top ten hold under 9%. The sequenced sample consisted of PBMCs. All receptors derive from a human donor in good health (CMV status not recorded). Some clones in this sample may be carry-over from other donors' samples. Both conserved end residues are part of each CDR3. A D gene is named only where the DNA matches it firmly. Clone size is not always given. Where it is, it says once, few, many or a class for expanded clones.

DNA | CDR3 | size | J | V | D
TGTGCCAGTAGTAAGACAGGGGGCCAGTATCAGCCCCAGCATTTT | CASSKTGGQYQPQHF | - | TRBJ1-5 | TRBV19 | TRBD1
TGCAGCGTCGGGGGGGGTGAAACAGATACGCAGTATTTT | CSVGGGETDTQYF | - | TRBJ2-3 | TRBV29-1 | TRBD2
TGCAGTGCCACTGGGCCAGGGGGTCAGCCCCAGCATTTT | CSATGPGGQPQHF | few | TRBJ1-5 | TRBV20-1 | TRBD1
TGTGCCAGCAGCAGCGAATATAGGGGCACTGAAGCTTTCTTT | CASSSEYRGTEAFF | few | TRBJ1-1 | TRBV7-2 | -
TGTGCCAGCAGCTCTACAGGGGGCGCAGGGACTGAAGCTTTCTTT | CASSSTGGAGTEAFF | few | TRBJ1-1 | TRBV7-9 | TRBD1
TGTGCCAGCAGCCCGCGGGACAAAGGCACAGATACGCAGTATTTT | CASSPRDKGTDTQYF | many | TRBJ2-3 | TRBV7-2 | -
TGTGCCAGCAGCTCTTGGAACAGGGACAATGAGCAGTTCTTC | CASSSWNRDNEQFF | - | TRBJ2-1 | TRBV5-4 | -
TGTGCCAGCAGCCCTGGCGGGAGGCGGTTAGCCAAAAACATTCAGTACTTC | CASSPGGRRLAKNIQYF | few | TRBJ2-4 | TRBV28 | TRBD2
TGTGCCAGCAGCCACAGGGGGCTGGACTATGGCTACACCTTC | CASSHRGLDYGYTF | many | TRBJ1-2 | TRBV7-2 | TRBD1
TGTGCCAGCGCCAGGATGTGGGGAGGCACTGAAGCTTTCTTT | CASARMWGGTEAFF | many | TRBJ1-1 | TRBV7-2 | -
TGCAGTGCTAGAGTGGCCCCAAGCTCCTACGAGCAGTACTTC | CSARVAPSSYEQYF | - | TRBJ2-7 | TRBV20-1 | -
TGTGCCAGCACTCCCCGCCGGGGGGCAACGAACACCGGGGAGCTGTTTTTT | CASTPRRGATNTGELFF | - | TRBJ2-2 | TRBV6-6 | -
TGTGCCAGCAGCTTAGGAGGAGGGGGGATGCGTTCACCCCTCCACTTT | CASSLGGGGMRSPLHF | many | TRBJ1-6 | TRBV7-2 | -
TGTGCCAGCAGCCATGACAGGTCTATCGCAGATACGCAGTATTTT | CASSHDRSIADTQYF | - | TRBJ2-3 | TRBV7-6 | -
TGTGCCAGCAGCTTACGATACCTCCCGGGGTACTGGGCGCAGTATTTT | CASSLRYLPGYWAQYF | - | TRBJ2-3 | TRBV11-2 | -
TGTGCCAGCAGCTTACTCCGGGAATACGAGCAGTACTTC | CASSLLREYEQYF | few | TRBJ2-7 | TRBV7-9 | -